Each of the 20 T cell receptor beta chains below was sequenced from the same sample in a study of patients and donors after allogeneic stem cell transplantation. TCRdb passed the RT-PCR reads through MiXCR, listing each CDR3 protein once. Counted here are over 150,000 distinct CDR3 sequences, around 30% occurring once; the ten biggest clones make up about 3.3%. Source material: blood, either unsorted or a sorted T cell fraction (not recorded which). All receptors derive from a human donor who was either an allogeneic HSCT recipient or a stem cell or donor lymphocyte infusion donor (not recorded which). It is not recorded whose cells these are; they may come from a transplant donor.

This clonotype was observed many times. The chain is built from TRBV29-1 and TRBJ1-1; 7 bases map to TRBD1. This CDR3 has 12 residues. The V segment lost 5 bases and the J segment 7 bases; nucleotides outside the gene matches: 7. Germline V CDR1 and CDR2: SQVTM, ANQGSEA. The CDR3 sequence is CSVRRGRFEAFF. As DNA, the CDR3 is TGCAGCGTTCGAAGGGGGCGGTTTGAAGCTTTCTTT.

This clonotype was seen more than once but under ten times. This chain connects TRBV7-6 to TRBJ2-7; D unresolved. The V and J ends lost 6 bases and 2 bases respectively, with 8 bases between them. Germline V CDR1 and CDR2: SGHVS, FNYEAQ. CDR3 length equals 12 residues. CDR3 in DNA: TGTGCCAGCAGTGACTTCCCCTACGAGCAGTACTTC. Translating gives CASSDFPYEQYF.

This clonotype was recorded many times. The chain employs TRBV25-1 and TRBJ1-1; 7 bases match TRBD1. The J segment lost 5 bases and the V segment lost 10 bases, leaving 10 bases of the junction unmatched. From germline, CDR1 is MGHDK and CDR2 SYGVNS. The CDR3 totals 13 residues. CDR3 bases: TGTGCCATTCGAGGGGGCGCGGGGACTGAAGCTTTCTTT. This gives the protein CAIRGGAGTEAFF.

The chain carries TRBV6-6 and TRBJ2-7, with 14 bases lining up with TRBD2. This CDR3 spans 19 amino acids. J was trimmed by 3 bases and V by 4 bases; bases with no gene match: 14. Germline V lookup: CDR1 MNHNY, CDR2 SVGAGI (reference sequence). The CDR3 bases are TGTGCCAGCAGTTCCCTCTGGACTAGCGGGAGGTTCGCTAACTACGAGCAGTACTTC. It codes for CASSSLWTSGRFANYEQYF.

The rearrangement links TRBV6-2 or TRBV6-3 to TRBJ2-2, with 7 bases fitting TRBD2. This CDR3 region has 17 residues. CDR1 is MNHEY and CDR2 is SVGEGT in the germline V gene. V shed 8 bases and J 2 bases; nucleotides not matched to a gene: 14. CDR3 sequence reads: CASRTPPGLNNTGELFF. The CDR3, as DNA: TGTGCCAGCCGTACCCCCCCGGGACTAAATAACACCGGGGAGCTGTTTTTT.

This chain joins TRBV6-6 and TRBJ2-1; D is perhaps TRBD2 (5 bases). Germline CDR1 and CDR2: MNHNY and SVGAGI (reference sequence). The CDR3 runs to 16 residues. Trimming pared 3 bases from V and 5 bases from J, leaving 17 bases between. CDR3 sequence: CASSYVPSPDHNEQFF. CDR3 DNA sequence: TGTGCCAGCAGTTATGTCCCTAGCCCCGACCACAATGAGCAGTTCTTC.

This clonotype was seen at least ten times. The chain employs TRBV4-3 and TRBJ1-6; 9 bases are shared with TRBD1. With V trimmed by 4 bases and J by 8 bases, 6 bases remained unmatched. Germline values: CDR1 LGHNA, CDR2 YSLEER. The CDR3 has 15 amino acids. CDR3 sequence (DNA): TGCGCCAGCAGCCGCCTGGGACAGGGAGATTCACCCCTCCACTTT. Protein product: CASSRLGQGDSPLHF.

This clonotype was counted only a few times. CDR3 sequence (DNA): TGCAGTGCTAGGGAAGATACGCAGTATTTT. It encodes CSAREDTQYF. The rearrangement links TRBV20-1 to TRBJ2-3, with unresolved D. Trimming stripped 3 bases from V and 5 bases from J, with 3 bases between. The V gene's germline CDR1 is DFQATT and CDR2 SNEGSKA (reference sequence). The CDR3 covers 10 residues.

This clonotype has more than one count but fewer than ten. J is TRBJ2-3 and V is TRBV20-1; TRBD2 might be the D (6 bases). The germline V gene encodes CDR1 DFQATT and CDR2 SNEGSKA (reference sequence). Trimming removed 5 bases at V and 1 base at J, with 13 bases between. The CDR3 runs 14 residues. CDR3 in DNA: TGCAGTGCTTGGACTACCTATGGCACAGATACGCAGTATTTT. It encodes CSAWTTYGTDTQYF.

The chain joins TRBV20-1 to TRBJ2-1, with D maybe TRBD1 (5 bases). Germline lookup yields CDR1 DFQATT and CDR2 SNEGSKA (reference sequence). V lost 0 bases to trimming and J lost 1 base, with 13 bases between them. The CDR3 sequence is 16 residues long. The CDR3 here is CSARDPKGSSYNEQFF. CDR3 DNA sequence: TGCAGTGCTAGAGATCCTAAGGGGTCATCCTACAATGAGCAGTTCTTC.

V and J are TRBV6-5 and TRBJ2-2, with D maybe TRBD1 (6 bases). The CDR3 consists of 15 residues. Trimming pared 5 bases from V and 5 bases from J, leaving 15 bases between. Germline V gives CDR1 MNHEY, CDR2 SVGAGI. CDR3 sequence: CASSQSGHKTGELFF. CDR3 DNA sequence: TGTGCCAGCAGTCAATCGGGACACAAGACCGGGGAGCTGTTTTTT.

V is TRBV6-1 and J is TRBJ1-4; D not resolved. Germline CDR1 reads MNHNS; CDR2 reads SASEGT. This CDR3 region has 14 residues. Trimming cost V 7 bases and J 3 bases, with 12 bases left between them. The CDR3 is CASKLPGSNEKLFF. DNA of the CDR3: TGTGCCAGCAAATTACCGGGGTCTAATGAAAAACTGTTTTTT.

The chain couples TRBV7-2 to TRBJ2-2; D not certain. Germline values: CDR1 SGHTA, CDR2 FQGNSA. This CDR3 has 14 residues. Trimming cost V 3 bases and J 0 bases, with 5 bases left between them. The CDR3 nucleotides read TGTGCCAGCAGCTTTGGATCGAACACCGGGGAGCTGTTTTTT. This sequence encodes CASSFGSNTGELFF.

This sequence joins TRBV7-2 and TRBJ1-5; TRBD1 might be the D (5 bases). The CDR3 is made up of 15 amino acids. V dropped 0 bases and J dropped 6 bases, with 12 bases sitting between them. Per germline, CDR1 SGHTA and CDR2 FQGNSA. The CDR3 sequence is CASSLALMGRQPQHF. DNA of the CDR3: TGTGCCAGCAGCTTAGCGCTCATGGGGCGTCAGCCCCAGCATTTT.

This clonotype has more than one count but fewer than ten. V is TRBV24-1 and J is TRBJ1-2; D not resolved. The CDR3 consists of 13 residues. Looked up from germline, CDR1 is KGHDR and CDR2 is SFDVKD. Trimming stripped 5 bases from V and 4 bases from J, with 10 bases between. The CDR3 DNA sequence: TGTGCCACCAGTGCGGGCGACTTCTATGGCTACACCTTC. Its translation: CATSAGDFYGYTF.

CDR3 sequence: CATSDLTTGVEQYF. In DNA, the CDR3 is TGTGCCACCAGTGATTTGACGACAGGGGTCGAGCAGTACTTC. V is TRBV24-1 and J is TRBJ2-7; 8 positions agree with TRBD1. V lost 0 bases to trimming and J lost 6 bases; unmatched junction nucleotides: 3. CDR1 and CDR2 from the germline V gene are KGHDR and SFDVKD. This CDR3 is built from 14 residues.

This clonotype was counted only a few times. The chain recombines TRBV20-1 with TRBJ2-1; unclear D gene. The V and J ends lost 5 bases and 5 bases respectively, with 16 bases between them. Germline V gene lookup returns CDR1 DFQATT and CDR2 SNEGSKA (reference sequence). The CDR3 covers 14 residues. In DNA form, the CDR3 reads TGCAGTGCTGACCCGAGCGCCCCTCACAATGAGCAGTTCTTC. This encodes CSADPSAPHNEQFF.

The table lists this clonotype with many counts. The chain has TRBV27 and TRBJ1-6; 10 positions agree with TRBD1. This CDR3 region has 13 residues. The germline gives CDR1 MNHEY, CDR2 SMNVEV (reference sequence). Trimming cost V 6 bases and J 7 bases; bases outside gene matches: 0. The CDR3 protein is CASRGQGNSPLHF. The CDR3 DNA sequence: TGTGCCAGCAGGGGACAGGGGAATTCACCCCTCCACTTT.

The table lists this clonotype with a few counts. Here the CDR3 DNA reads TGTGCCAGCAGTTACTCCGGGACACAAGGAAAACTGTTTTTT. Translated: CASSYSGTQGKLFF. The chain recombines TRBV6-5 with TRBJ1-4; D might be TRBD1 (6 bases). The length of the CDR3 is 14 residues. Germline CDR1 and CDR2: MNHEY and SVGAGI. V was clipped by 0 bases and J by 10 bases, with 12 bases between them.

This clonotype has just a few counts. This sequence joins TRBV2 and TRBJ2-2, with D possibly matching TRBD1 (5 bases). CDR3 length: 13 residues. Germline V CDR1 and CDR2: SNHLY, FYNNEI. With 7 bases removed from V and 0 bases from J, the gap between germline ends came to 6 bases. The DNA for the CDR3 is TGTGCCAGCACAGGGTCGAACACCGGGGAGCTGTTTTTT. Translated, it gives CASTGSNTGELFF.